This entry features one T cell receptor beta chain sequence. Since a much larger clone is just one base distant, this may be a read error. The germline V gene encodes CDR1 SGHTA and CDR2 FQGNSA. This CDR3 comprises 15 residues. This record belongs to a study of regulatory T cells in long-lasting Graves disease. According to the study, TCR beta libraries were built with iRepertoire HTBI primers and CDR3-region Arm-PCR. TCRdb re-called the multiplex PCR reads through MiXCR, storing one row per CDR3 protein. The repertoire holds some 500,000 distinct CDR3 sequences, with roughly 14% as singletons. Time point denoted: newly diagnosed GD, antithyroid drugs for less than 3 months. The TCR library was prepared using RNA isolated from PBMCs. A further study also used this sample, focusing on T cells in Graves' hyperthyroidism and ophthalmopathy.

This chain connects TRBV7-2 to TRBJ2-5; 7 nucleotides agree with TRBD2. The receptor was derived from a man aged 25 to 45 with Graves disease. Specimen: peripheral blood mononuclear cells (PBMCs), collected at new diagnosis, from a patient treated with antithyroid drugs. CDR3 DNA sequence: TGTGCCAGCAGCTTAGCGGTAGGGGTGCGGGAGAACCAGTACTTC. Translating gives CASSLAVGVRENQYF. Together with reference TRBV7-2 and TRBJ2-5, the CDR3 gives the full variable domain: GAGVSQSPSNKVTEKGKDVELRCDPISGHTALYWYRQSLGQGLEFLIYFQGNSAPDKSGLPSDRFSAERTGGSVSTLTIQRTQQEDSAVYLCASSLAVGVRENQYFGPGTRLLVL.